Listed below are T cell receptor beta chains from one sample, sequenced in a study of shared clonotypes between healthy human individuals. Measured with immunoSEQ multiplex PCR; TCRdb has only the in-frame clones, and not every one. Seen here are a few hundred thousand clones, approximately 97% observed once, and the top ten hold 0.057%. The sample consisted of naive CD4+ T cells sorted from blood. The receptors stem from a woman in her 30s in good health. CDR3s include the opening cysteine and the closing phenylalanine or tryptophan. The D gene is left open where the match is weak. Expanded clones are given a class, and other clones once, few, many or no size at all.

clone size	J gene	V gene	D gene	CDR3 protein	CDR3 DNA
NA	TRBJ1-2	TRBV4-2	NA	CASSTKKQGTGGYTF	TGTGCCAGCAGTACCAAGAAACAGGGAACAGGCGGCTACACCTTC
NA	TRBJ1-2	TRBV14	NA	CASSEQGWSGYTF	TGTGCCAGCAGCGAGCAGGGTTGGAGTGGCTACACCTTC
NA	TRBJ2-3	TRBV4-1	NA	CASSQESRERSDTQYF	TGCGCCAGCAGCCAAGAAAGTCGGGAGAGGTCAGATACGCAGTATTTT
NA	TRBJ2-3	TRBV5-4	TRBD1	CASSQDREVTDTQYF	TGTGCCAGCAGCCAGGACAGGGAAGTTACAGATACGCAGTATTTT
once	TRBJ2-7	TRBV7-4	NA	CASSKSGTPLFYEQYF	TGTGCCAGCAGCAAATCCGGGACGCCTCTTTTCTACGAGCAGTACTTC
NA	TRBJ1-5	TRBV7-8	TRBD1	CASSWGQGGVYSNQPQHF	TGTGCCAGCAGCTGGGGACAGGGAGGGGTTTATAGCAATCAGCCCCAGCATTTT
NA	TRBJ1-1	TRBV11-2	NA	CASSFDSPRDAFF	TGTGCCAGCAGCTTTGACAGTCCCAGGGACGCTTTCTTT
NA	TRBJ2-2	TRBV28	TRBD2	CASSLGTRTTGELFF	TGTGCCAGCAGTTTGGGGACTAGGACCACCGGGGAGCTGTTTTTT
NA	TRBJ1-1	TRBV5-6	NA	CASSPGSAGNIPFF	TGTGCCAGCAGTCCAGGGTCGGCAGGGAATATCCCTTTCTTT
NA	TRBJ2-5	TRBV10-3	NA	CAISHENRDGETQYF	TGTGCCATCAGTCATGAAAACAGGGATGGCGAGACCCAGTACTTC
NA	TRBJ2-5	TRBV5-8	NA	CASSFTTLETQYF	TGTGCCAGCAGCTTTACTACTTTAGAGACCCAGTACTTC